This entry is about one T cell receptor beta chain. This clonotype was counted ten times or more. This receptor's antigen is unknown. No much larger clonotype is one base removed from it; base qualities were not supplied. The data originate from a study of identical twins (dated by TCRdb to about 2016). Background for the entire study: To test whether fetal clonotypes persist, the study used deep sequencing on TCR alpha and beta repertoires from monozygotic twins, unrelated adults of various ages, and cord blood. Replicate twin experiments were performed at different times using different library preparation protocols to rule out contamination. Overall study results and their limits: Abundant cord blood beta clonotypes carried fewer insertions; young adult naive repertoires showed a weaker similar trend, while memory repertoires showed none. Excess twin sharing in beta out-of-frame sequences was weaker because fewer shared sequences lowered the signal-to-noise ratio. Invariant T cells such as MAIT and iNKT could partly confound zero-insertion analyses, although diverse VJ usage argued against such confounding for most clonotypes. Out-of-frame TCR alpha sharing in monozygotic twins was systematically underestimated by recombination models, whereas sharing between unrelated individuals was in agreement with the recombination models. Compared with coincidental sharing between unrelated individuals, out-of-frame TCR alpha sequences shared between twins showed an excess of sequences with low generation probability. Because the same donors could not be followed over many years, conclusions were based on cross-sectional statistical analysis.

All donors were healthy Caucasians. Miltenyi CD45RO+ enrichment and human naive T-cell isolation kits were used to isolate memory (CD45RO+) and naive T cells from PBMC. The library came from 5' RACE. Data came from an Illumina HiSeq 2000. A universal primer binding site was added through template switching, and the final cDNA carried a unique molecular identifier so that TCR cDNA molecules could be counted accurately. Specific primers in the conserved constant-segment region were used to synthesize first-strand cDNA for TCR alpha and beta chains. Each cDNA library was double barcoded, with a SMART-Mk sample barcode plus Illumina barcodes, to control for contamination. TruSeq adapter sequences and Illumina sample barcodes were added in two successive PCR steps. Sequencing of the TCR alpha and beta cDNA libraries was done on the Illumina HiSeq platform using custom primers. Regarding the original processing steps: MiGEC processed the raw reads to extract unique molecular identifiers, while MiXCR was used to determine the CDR3 positions. Recombination models were inferred per individual with the repgenHMM and IGoR tools using an EM algorithm. Shared clonotypes were analyzed with the tcR package in R, and sharing was normalized by the product of cloneset sizes. To study raw recombination free of thymic and clonal selection effects, out-of-frame nonproductive sequences were analyzed. TCRdb cleaned the public reads at Q25 with fastp, built clones with MiXCR and kept in-frame beta chains. Duplicate CDR3 protein sequences are folded into a single record with the most common DNA and genes. The V and J calls reflect TCRdb's pipeline rather than the authors' work. This sample holds 200,000 to 300,000 distinct CDR3 sequences; over 9.5% were observed only once. More than 8% of the sample comes from the top ten.

Taken from the germline V gene, the CDR1 and CDR2 loops are SGHRS and YFSETQ. There are 17 amino acids in the CDR3, from cysteine to phenylalanine inclusive. Left in the record is the CDR3 DNA by itself, 51 bases read in frame from the first base. V is cut by 0 bases and J by 3 bases, and the space between the germline ends is 15 bases. The origin of this receptor is a man in his forties or fifties in good health. Sequencing was done on a sample of memory T cells sorted from blood. In the paper's terms, the cell subset or site label means: CD45RO+ enriched T cells. This chain is built from TRBV5-1 and TRBJ2-2, with a weak D call of TRBD2 (5 bases match). The CDR3 loop reads CASSLASPRGYTGELFF. In nucleotide form, the sequence is TGCGCCAGCAGCTTGGCGAGTCCTAGAGGGTACACCGGGGAGCTGTTTTTT.